These T cell receptor beta chains were read from a single sample in a study of T cell responses to AZD1222 COVID-19 vaccine. Profiled with immunoSEQ multiplex PCR; TCRdb holds only in-frame clones, not every one. This sample has 150,000 to 200,000 clones, with 94% found just once. This material consisted of peripheral blood, taken on day 0 of AZD1222 vaccination. The receptors stem from an adult in good health. The conserved cysteine and the conserved F or W are not part of the CDR3 here. The size field is filled for only some rows; it gives once, few, many or a size class.

>TRBV6-1|-
ASSEPLSPAGRDTQY
>TRBV7-9|-
ASSPAAIGPRSYT
>TRBV15|-
ATSGYGNEKLF
>TRBV12-5|-
ASGLYRQTAGYT
>TRBV10-2|-
ASCKAGWDTGELF
>TRBV28|-
ASALDGEQY
>TRBV27|-
ASSLRGQPQH
>TRBV28|once
ASSSGTGSNEKLF
>TRBV10-3|-
AIRAGANQPQH
>TRBV12-3/TRBV12-4|-
ASSLANSPLH
>TRBV5-1|once
ASSLVGRNTEAF
>TRBV6-2/TRBV6-3|-
ASSPDRAGSNYGYT
>TRBV6-5|-
ASSLQGLKTEAF
>TRBV5-5|-
ASSLRSGSGANVLT
>TRBV2|-
ASIGWDRNYGYT
>TRBV5-4|once
ASSSGGMIWDGYT
>TRBV27|once
ASNPSGSYNEQF
>TRBV19|-
ASSSADSTDTQY
>TRBV9|-
ASSVGISAPGDTEAF
>TRBV19|-
ASRTGASPQH
>TRBV6-5|few
ASSYLETQY
>TRBV30|few
AWSSRVGSPLH
>TRBV6-4|once
ASSDSDPNEQF
>TRBV2|-
ASLVLAGVEQF
>TRBV19|-
ASSRIAGINEQF
>TRBV27|-
ASGYPQVPYEQY
>TRBV7-9|-
ASSLEGVRGDSPLH
>TRBV11-3|once
ASSSVDGGYEQY
>TRBV2|-
ASSDGATSETQY
>TRBV7-9|-
ASVPGGATSQAF
>TRBV27|-
ASSLFPLAGGPPAKF
>TRBV5-1|-
ASSLRWDLGEGSPLH
>TRBV14|-
ASSPRVAGEQF
>TRBV5-1|-
ASSLATGVDGGYT
>TRBV19|once
ASTGAGRNTEAF
>TRBV6-2/TRBV6-3|-
ASSYFAGTKNIQY
>TRBV6-1|-
ASSESHGADLA